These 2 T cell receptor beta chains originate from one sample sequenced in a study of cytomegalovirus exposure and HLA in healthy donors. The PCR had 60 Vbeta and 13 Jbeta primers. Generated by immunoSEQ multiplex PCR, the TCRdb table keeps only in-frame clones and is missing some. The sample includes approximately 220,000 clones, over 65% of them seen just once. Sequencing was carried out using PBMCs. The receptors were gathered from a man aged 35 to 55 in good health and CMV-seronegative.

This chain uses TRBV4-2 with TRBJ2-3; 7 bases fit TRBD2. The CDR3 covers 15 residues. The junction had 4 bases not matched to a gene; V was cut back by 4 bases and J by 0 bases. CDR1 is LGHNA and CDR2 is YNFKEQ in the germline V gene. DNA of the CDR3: TGTGCCAGCAGCCCGACTAGCCCAAGCACAGATACGCAGTATTTT. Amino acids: CASSPTSPSTDTQYF.

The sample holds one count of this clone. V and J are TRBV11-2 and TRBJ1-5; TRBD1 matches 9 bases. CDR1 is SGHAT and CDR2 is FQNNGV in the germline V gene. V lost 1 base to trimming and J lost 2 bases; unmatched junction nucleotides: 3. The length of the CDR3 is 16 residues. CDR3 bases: TGTGCCAGCAGCTTAGGGACAGGGGTGGGCAATCAGCCCCAGCATTTT. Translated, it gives CASSLGTGVGNQPQHF. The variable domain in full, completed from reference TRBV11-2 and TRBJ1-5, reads EAGVAQSPRYKIIEKRQSVAFWCNPISGHATLYWYQQILGQGPKLLIQFQNNGVVDDSQLPKDRFSAERLKGVDSTLKIQPAKLEDSAVYLCASSLGTGVGNQPQHFGDGTRLSIL.